The source of this TCR beta chain is a study of T cells in localized non-small cell lung cancer. Study-level results: Compared with tumor, uninvolved adjacent lung displayed greater T cell clonality, ranking highest overall.

Harvested at least 2 cm beyond the tumor margin, adjacent lung showed no atypia. Only in-frame clones appear in the TCRdb table, and some are missing; sequencing was by immunoSEQ multiplex PCR. The table shows about 1,100 clones, with about 20% occurring only once. This clone was observed a handful of times. Its antigen remains unidentified. The TCR originated in a male donor older than 55 with stage I lung adenocarcinoma. The input for sequencing was normal lung tissue next to the tumor, taken before any cancer treatment.

CDR3 bases: TGTGCCAGCAGTTCGACAGGGACTCAGCCCCAGCATTTT. This codes for CASSSTGTQPQHF. The rearrangement joins TRBV6-8 to TRBJ1-5; TRBD1 matches 7 bases. The germline V gene has CDR1 MNHGY and CDR2 SAAAGT. The CDR3 runs to 13 residues. Trimming took 4 bases from V and 6 from J; bases not matched to a gene: 3.